The 5 T cell receptor beta chains below come from one sample, sequenced in a study of regulatory T cells in long-lasting Graves disease. This sample's time point: newly diagnosed GD, antithyroid drugs for less than 3 months. PBMC RNA was the source of the TCR library. Relying on iRepertoire HTBI primers and Arm-PCR of CDR3 regions, the team built TCR beta libraries. TCRdb independently ran MiXCR on the multiplex PCR reads; one entry per CDR3 protein. Among about 350,000 distinct CDR3 sequences, approximately 15% were seen once, and the ten largest hold roughly 27%. These sequences were also reported in another study, on T cells in Graves' hyperthyroidism and ophthalmopathy.

Source: peripheral blood mononuclear cells (PBMCs), taken at new diagnosis, from a patient treated with antithyroid drugs. All receptors come from a middle-aged man with Graves disease.

This clonotype was counted many times. The V gene is TRBV2, the J gene TRBJ2-5, with D possibly called TRBD1 or TRBD2 (5 bases each). The CDR3 has 12 residues. The germline V gene has CDR1 SNHLY and CDR2 FYNNEI. V lost 10 bases, J lost 0 bases, and 9 bases lay in between. The CDR3 DNA is TGTGCCACGAGGGGTAACCAAGAGACCCAGTACTTC. This translates into CATRGNQETQYF. Using reference TRBV2 and TRBJ2-5 for the parts outside the CDR3, the full variable domain is EPEVTQTPSHQVTQMGQEVILRCVPISNHLYFYWYRQILGQKVEFLVSFYNNEISEKSEIFDDQFSVERPDGSNFTLKIRSTKLEDSAMYFCATRGNQETQYFGPGTRLLVL.

At least ten counts were recorded for this clonotype. V gene TRBV10-3 combines with J gene TRBJ2-3; 13 nucleotides line up with TRBD2. The CDR3 is 16 residues long. J was trimmed by 2 bases and V by 6 bases; bases with no gene match: 5. Germline CDR1 ENHRY, CDR2 SYGVKD. The CDR3 DNA is TGTGCCATCAGCCGACTAGCGGGGGGACTCACAGATACGCAGTATTTT. Protein product: CAISRLAGGLTDTQYF.

The table lists this clonotype with many counts. This rearrangement joins TRBV9 to TRBJ2-5, with D hard to call. The ends were cut back, 0 bases at V and 2 bases at J, with 8 bases in the middle. Germline V CDR1 and CDR2: SGDLS, YYNGEE. CDR3 length: 14 residues. CDR3 loop: CASSVAGGQETQYF. As DNA, the CDR3 is TGTGCCAGCAGCGTAGCCGGCGGACAAGAGACCCAGTACTTC.

This sequence joins TRBV29-1 and TRBJ2-3, with 10 bases that match TRBD2. Germline CDR1 SQVTM, CDR2 ANQGSEA. The CDR3 extends over 14 amino acids. CDR3 nucleotide sequence: TGCACCCTGACACTAGCGGGGAACACAGATACGCAGTATTTT. Its translation: CTLTLAGNTDTQYF.

This clonotype occurred many times. The V gene is TRBV2, the J gene TRBJ1-1; D uncertain. In germline, CDR1 is SNHLY, CDR2 FYNNEI. This CDR3 comprises 13 residues. The V end was cut by 7 bases, the J end by 2 bases, with 11 bases between. Here the CDR3 reads CASTVEGNTEAFF. DNA for the CDR3: TGTGCCAGCACAGTGGAGGGCAACACTGAAGCTTTCTTT.